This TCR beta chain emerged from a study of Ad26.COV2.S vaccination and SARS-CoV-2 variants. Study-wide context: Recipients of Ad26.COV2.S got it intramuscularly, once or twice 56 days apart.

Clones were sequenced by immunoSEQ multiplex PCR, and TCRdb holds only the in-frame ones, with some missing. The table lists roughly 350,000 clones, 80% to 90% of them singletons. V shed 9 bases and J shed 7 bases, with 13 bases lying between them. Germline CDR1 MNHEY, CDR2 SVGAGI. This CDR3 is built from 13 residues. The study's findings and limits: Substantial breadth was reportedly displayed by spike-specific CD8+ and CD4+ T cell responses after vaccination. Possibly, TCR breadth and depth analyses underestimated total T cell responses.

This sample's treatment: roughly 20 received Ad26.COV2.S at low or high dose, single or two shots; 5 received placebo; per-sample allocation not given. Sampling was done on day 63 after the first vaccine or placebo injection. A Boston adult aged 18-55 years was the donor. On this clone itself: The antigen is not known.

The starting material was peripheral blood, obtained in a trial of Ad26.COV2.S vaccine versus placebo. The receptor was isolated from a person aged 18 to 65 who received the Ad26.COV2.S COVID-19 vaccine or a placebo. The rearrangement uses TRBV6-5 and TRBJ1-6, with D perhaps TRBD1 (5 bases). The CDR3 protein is CASNQGTNSPLHF. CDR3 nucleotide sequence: TGTGCCAGTAATCAGGGCACGAATTCACCCCTCCACTTT.